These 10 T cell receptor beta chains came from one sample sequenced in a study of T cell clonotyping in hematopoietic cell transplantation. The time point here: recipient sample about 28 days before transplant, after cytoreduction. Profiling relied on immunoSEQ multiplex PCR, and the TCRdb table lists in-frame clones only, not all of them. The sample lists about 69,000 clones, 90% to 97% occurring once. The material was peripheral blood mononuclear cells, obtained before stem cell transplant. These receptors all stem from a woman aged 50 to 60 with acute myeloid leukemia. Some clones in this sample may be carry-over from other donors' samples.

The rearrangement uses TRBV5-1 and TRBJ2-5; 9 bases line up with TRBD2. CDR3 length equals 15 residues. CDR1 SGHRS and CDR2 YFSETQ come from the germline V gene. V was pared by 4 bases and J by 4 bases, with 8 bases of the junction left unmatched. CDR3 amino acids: CASSPSGVRLETQYF. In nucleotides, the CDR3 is TGCGCCAGCAGCCCTAGCGGGGTGCGGTTAGAGACCCAGTACTTC.

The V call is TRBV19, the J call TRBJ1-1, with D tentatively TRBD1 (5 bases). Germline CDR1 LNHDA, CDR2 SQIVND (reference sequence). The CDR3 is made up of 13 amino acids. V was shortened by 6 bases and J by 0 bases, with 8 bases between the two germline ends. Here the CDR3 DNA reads TGTGCCAGTAGCACGACAGTGAACACTGAAGCTTTCTTT. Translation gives CASSTTVNTEAFF.

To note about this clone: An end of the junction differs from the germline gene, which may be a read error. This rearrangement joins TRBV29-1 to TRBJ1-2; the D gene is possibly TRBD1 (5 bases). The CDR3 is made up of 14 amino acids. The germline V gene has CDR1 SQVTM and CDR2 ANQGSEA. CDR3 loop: CSVEWSGRAYGYTF. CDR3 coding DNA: TGCAGCGTTGAATGGTCAGGGAGGGCCTATGGTTACACCTTC.

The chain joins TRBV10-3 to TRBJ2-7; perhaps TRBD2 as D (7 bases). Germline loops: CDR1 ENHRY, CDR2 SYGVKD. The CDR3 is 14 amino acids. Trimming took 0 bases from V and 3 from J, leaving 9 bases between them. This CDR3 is CAISESRGGYEQYF. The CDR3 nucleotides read TGTGCCATCAGTGAGTCGAGGGGGGGCTACGAGCAGTACTTC.

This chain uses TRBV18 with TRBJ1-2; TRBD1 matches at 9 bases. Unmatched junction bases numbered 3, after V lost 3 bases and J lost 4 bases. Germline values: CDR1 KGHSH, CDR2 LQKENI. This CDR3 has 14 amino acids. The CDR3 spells CASSPGQGAYGYTF. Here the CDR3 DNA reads TGTGCCAGCTCACCGGGACAGGGTGCCTATGGCTACACCTTC.

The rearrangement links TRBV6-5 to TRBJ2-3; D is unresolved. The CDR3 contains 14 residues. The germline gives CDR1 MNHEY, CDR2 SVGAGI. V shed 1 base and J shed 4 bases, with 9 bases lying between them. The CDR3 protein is CASSYWVDADTQYF. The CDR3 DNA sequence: TGTGCCAGCAGTTACTGGGTGGATGCAGATACGCAGTATTTT.

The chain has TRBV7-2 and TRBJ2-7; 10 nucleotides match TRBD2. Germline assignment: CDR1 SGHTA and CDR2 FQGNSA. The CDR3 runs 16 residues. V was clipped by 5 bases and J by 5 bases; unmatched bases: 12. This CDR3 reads CASSPWDSGRFHEQYF. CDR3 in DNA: TGTGCCAGCAGCCCTTGGGATAGCGGGAGGTTCCACGAGCAGTACTTC. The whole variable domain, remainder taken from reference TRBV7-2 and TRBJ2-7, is GAGVSQSPSNKVTEKGKDVELRCDPISGHTALYWYRQSLGQGLEFLIYFQGNSAPDKSGLPSDRFSAERTGGSVSTLTIQRTQQEDSAVYLCASSPWDSGRFHEQYFGPGTRLTVT.

CDR3 region: CASGWDTQYF. CDR3 in DNA: TGTGCCAGCGGCTGGGATACGCAGTATTTT. V usage is TRBV2 and J usage is TRBJ2-3; D remains unclear. The CDR3 is made up of 10 amino acids. The V end lost 8 bases, the J end lost 6 bases, and 6 bases lay between the germline ends. Germline CDR1 reads SNHLY; CDR2 reads FYNNEI.

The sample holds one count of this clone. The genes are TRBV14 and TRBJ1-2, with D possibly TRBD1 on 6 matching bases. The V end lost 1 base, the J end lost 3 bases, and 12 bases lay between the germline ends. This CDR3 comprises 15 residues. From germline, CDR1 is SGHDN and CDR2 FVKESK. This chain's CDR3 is CASSQVNRADYGYTF. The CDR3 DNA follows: TGTGCCAGCAGCCAAGTAAACAGGGCGGACTATGGCTACACCTTC.

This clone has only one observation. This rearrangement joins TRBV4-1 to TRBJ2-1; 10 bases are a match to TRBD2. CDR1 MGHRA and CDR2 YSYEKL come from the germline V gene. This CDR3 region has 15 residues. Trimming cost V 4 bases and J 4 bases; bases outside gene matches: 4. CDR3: CASSRLAGVYNEQFF. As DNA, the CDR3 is TGCGCCAGCAGCCGCCTAGCGGGAGTTTACAATGAGCAGTTCTTC.